This T cell receptor (beta chain) was identified during a study of T-cell memory formation after mild COVID-19. Study in general: TCR clusters were mostly confined to one donor each.

With 7 bases removed from V and 0 bases from J, the gap between germline ends came to 15 bases. The V gene's germline CDR1 is SGHTS and CDR2 YDEGEE. The CDR3 spans 15 residues. General study findings and limits: Several responding clones turned up in pre-infection memory, indicating that cross-reactive memory may have taken part. The study found contracting CD4+ clones mainly in CM and EM and contracting CD8+ clones in EMRA.

The sample holds a few counts of this clonotype. Its antigen is as yet unknown. Constant-segment primers were used for 5'RACE, and the resulting TCR alpha and TCR beta cDNA libraries carried sample barcodes and UMIs. TCRdb fed the 5' RACE reads into MiXCR, producing one record per CDR3 protein. The data show fewer than 700,000 distinct CDR3 sequences, more than 15% seen once. The specimen sequenced was PBMCs or a T cell subset sorted from them (not recorded which). This TCR derives from an adult woman who had mild COVID-19 (a few samples of this study predate the infection). Cell type and time point are not known. The rearrangement links TRBV5-8 to TRBJ2-3, with no clear D. CDR3 sequence (DNA): TGTGCCAGCCCCGACAAGGGAACTAGCACAGATACGCAGTATTTT. It specifies CASPDKGTSTDTQYF.